A selection of T cell receptor beta chains follows, all from one sample in a study of blood T cell repertoires in COVID-19. Method: immunoSEQ multiplex PCR; TCRdb's copy keeps in-frame clones and lacks some. This sample yields about 150,000 clones, of which 80% to 85% are seen a single time; approximately 5.3% belongs to the top ten. The material sequenced was PBMCs or T cells enriched from blood (not recorded which). The receptor source for this set is a man between 65 and 85 years old who had been exposed to COVID-19. Each CDR3 is given with its conserved first and last residue. The order of the fields is CDR3 DNA, CDR3 protein, D gene, V gene, J gene. The D gene is left open where the match is weak.

CDR3nt: TGCAGTGGGGGCCGGGACATTCAGTACTTC
CDR3aa: CSGGRDIQYF
d_gene: NA
v_gene: TRBV20-1
j_gene: TRBJ2-4

CDR3nt: TGTGCCAGCGGAGTCCGCTTGGGGAACACTGAAGCTTTCTTT
CDR3aa: CASGVRLGNTEAFF
d_gene: NA
v_gene: TRBV6-6
j_gene: TRBJ1-1

CDR3nt: TGTGCCAGCAGTACACAGGCCCCAAACACTGAAGCTTTCTTT
CDR3aa: CASSTQAPNTEAFF
d_gene: NA
v_gene: TRBV6-2/TRBV6-3
j_gene: TRBJ1-1

CDR3nt: TGTGCCAGCAGCGCCCACGTGGGGGGGAACACTGAAGCTTTCTTT
CDR3aa: CASSAHVGGNTEAFF
d_gene: NA
v_gene: TRBV9
j_gene: TRBJ1-1

CDR3nt: TGCAGCGTCGCAAGTTGGACAGAAGAGACCCAGTACTTC
CDR3aa: CSVASWTEETQYF
d_gene: NA
v_gene: TRBV29-1
j_gene: TRBJ2-5

CDR3nt: TGTGCCAGCAGTGGAGGACAGTACTATGGCTACACCTTC
CDR3aa: CASSGGQYYGYTF
d_gene: NA
v_gene: TRBV2
j_gene: TRBJ1-2

CDR3nt: TGTGCCAGTAGTATAGGCGCGGACTATGGCTACACCTTC
CDR3aa: CASSIGADYGYTF
d_gene: NA
v_gene: TRBV19
j_gene: TRBJ1-2

CDR3nt: TGTGCCAGCAGCTTAGGAGGGACAGCCCTGTACAATGAGCAGTTCTTC
CDR3aa: CASSLGGTALYNEQFF
d_gene: TRBD1
v_gene: TRBV7-2
j_gene: TRBJ2-1

CDR3nt: TGTGCCAGCTCATTAACCGGCGGGGACGAGCAGTACTTC
CDR3aa: CASSLTGGDEQYF
d_gene: NA
v_gene: TRBV18
j_gene: TRBJ2-7

CDR3nt: TGTGCCAGCAGCTTAGAGACAGCAATCAGGCCCCAGCATTTT
CDR3aa: CASSLETAIRPQHF
d_gene: NA
v_gene: TRBV7-2
j_gene: TRBJ1-5

CDR3nt: TGCGCCAGCAGCCAAGTGGAGACCCCGGTCGACATTCAGTACTTC
CDR3aa: CASSQVETPVDIQYF
d_gene: NA
v_gene: TRBV4-1
j_gene: TRBJ2-4

CDR3nt: TGTGCCAGCAGCTCGGTACCACGTAGGACTAGCGGGAGATCTGAGCAGTTCTTC
CDR3aa: CASSSVPRRTSGRSEQFF
d_gene: TRBD2
v_gene: TRBV7-2
j_gene: TRBJ2-1

CDR3nt: TGTGCCAGCAGCCCGTCGGAGACCCAGTACTTC
CDR3aa: CASSPSETQYF
d_gene: NA
v_gene: TRBV12-3/TRBV12-4
j_gene: TRBJ2-5

CDR3nt: TGCAGCGCCCCTAGCGGGAGTTACAATGAGCAGTTCTTC
CDR3aa: CSAPSGSYNEQFF
d_gene: TRBD2
v_gene: TRBV29-1
j_gene: TRBJ2-1

CDR3nt: TGTGCCAGCAGCTTAGGGGGACATGAGAATGAAAAACTGTTTTTT
CDR3aa: CASSLGGHENEKLFF
d_gene: NA
v_gene: TRBV7-2
j_gene: TRBJ1-4